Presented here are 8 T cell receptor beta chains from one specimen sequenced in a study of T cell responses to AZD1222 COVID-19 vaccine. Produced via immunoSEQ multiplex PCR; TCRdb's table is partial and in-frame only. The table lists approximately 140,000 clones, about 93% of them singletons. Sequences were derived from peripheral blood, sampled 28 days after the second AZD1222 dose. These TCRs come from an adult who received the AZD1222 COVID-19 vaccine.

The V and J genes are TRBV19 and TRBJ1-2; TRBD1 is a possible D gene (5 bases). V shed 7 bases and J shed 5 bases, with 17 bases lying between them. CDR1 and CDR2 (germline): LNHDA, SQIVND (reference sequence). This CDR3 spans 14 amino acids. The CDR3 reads CASTTWGGMYGYTF. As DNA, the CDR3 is TGTGCCAGTACCACCTGGGGCGGAATGTATGGCTACACCTTC.

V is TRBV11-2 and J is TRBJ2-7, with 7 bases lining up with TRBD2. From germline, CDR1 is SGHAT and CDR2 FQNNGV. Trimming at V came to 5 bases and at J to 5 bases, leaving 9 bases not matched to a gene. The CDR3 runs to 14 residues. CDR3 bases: TGTGCCAGCAGCCCCCTGACCGGGAGGAACGAGCAGTACTTC. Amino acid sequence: CASSPLTGRNEQYF.

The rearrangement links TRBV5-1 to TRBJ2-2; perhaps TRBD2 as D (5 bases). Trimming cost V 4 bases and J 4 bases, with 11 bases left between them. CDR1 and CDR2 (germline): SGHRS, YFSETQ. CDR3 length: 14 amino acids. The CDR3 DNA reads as TGCGCCAGCAGCGGGAGAGCGAGCACCGGGGAGCTGTTTTTT. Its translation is CASSGRASTGELFF.

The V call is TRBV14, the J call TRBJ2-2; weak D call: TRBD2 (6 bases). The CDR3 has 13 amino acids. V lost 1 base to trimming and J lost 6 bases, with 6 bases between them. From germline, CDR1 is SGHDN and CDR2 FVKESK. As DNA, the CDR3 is TGTGCCAGCAGCCAAGGACTAGCCGGGGAGCTGTTTTTT. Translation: CASSQGLAGELFF.

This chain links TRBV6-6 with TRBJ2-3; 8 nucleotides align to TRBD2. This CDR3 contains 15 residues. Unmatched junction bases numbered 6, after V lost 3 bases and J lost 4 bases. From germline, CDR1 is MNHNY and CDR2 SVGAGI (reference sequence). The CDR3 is CASSYGAGDPDTQYF. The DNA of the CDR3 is TGTGCCAGCAGTTATGGAGCGGGAGACCCAGATACGCAGTATTTT.

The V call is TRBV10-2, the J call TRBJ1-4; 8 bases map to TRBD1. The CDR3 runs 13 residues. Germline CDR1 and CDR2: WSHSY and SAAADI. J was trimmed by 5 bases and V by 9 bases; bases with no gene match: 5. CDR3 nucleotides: TGCGCCAGTCGACAGGGGAAAAATGAAAAACTGTTTTTT. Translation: CASRQGKNEKLFF.

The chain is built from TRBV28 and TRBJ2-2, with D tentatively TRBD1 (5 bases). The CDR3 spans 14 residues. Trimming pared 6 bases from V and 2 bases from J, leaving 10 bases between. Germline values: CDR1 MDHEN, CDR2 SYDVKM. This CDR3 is CASSKGANTGELFF. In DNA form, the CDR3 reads TGTGCCAGCAGCAAAGGGGCCAACACCGGGGAGCTGTTTTTT.

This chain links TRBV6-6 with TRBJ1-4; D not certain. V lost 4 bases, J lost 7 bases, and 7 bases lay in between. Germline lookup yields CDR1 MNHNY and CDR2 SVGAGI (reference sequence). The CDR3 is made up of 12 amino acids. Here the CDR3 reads CASSSGGEKLFF. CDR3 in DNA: TGTGCCAGCAGTTCGGGAGGTGAAAAACTGTTTTTT.